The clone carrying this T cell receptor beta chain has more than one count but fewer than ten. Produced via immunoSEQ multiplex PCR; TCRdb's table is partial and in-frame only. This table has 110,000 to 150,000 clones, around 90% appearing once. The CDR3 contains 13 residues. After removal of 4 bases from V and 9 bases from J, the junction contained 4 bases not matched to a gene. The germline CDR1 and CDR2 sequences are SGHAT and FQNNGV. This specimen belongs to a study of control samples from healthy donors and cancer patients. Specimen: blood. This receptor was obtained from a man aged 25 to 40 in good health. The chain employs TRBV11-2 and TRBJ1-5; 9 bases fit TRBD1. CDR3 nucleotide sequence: TGTGCCAGCAGCTGGGGACAGGGTTGGCCCCAGCATTTT. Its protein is CASSWGQGWPQHF.